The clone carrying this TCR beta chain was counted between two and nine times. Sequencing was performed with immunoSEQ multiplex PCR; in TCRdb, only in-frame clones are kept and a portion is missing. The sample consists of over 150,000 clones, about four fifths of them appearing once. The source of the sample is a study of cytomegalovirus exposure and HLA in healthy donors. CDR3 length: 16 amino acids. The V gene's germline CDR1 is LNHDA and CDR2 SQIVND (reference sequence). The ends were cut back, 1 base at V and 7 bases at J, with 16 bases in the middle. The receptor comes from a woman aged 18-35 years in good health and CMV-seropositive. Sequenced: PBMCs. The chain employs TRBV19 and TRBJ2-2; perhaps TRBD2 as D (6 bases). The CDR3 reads CASSIGPGVSRGELFF. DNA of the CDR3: TGTGCCAGTAGTATAGGACCGGGGGTCAGCCGCGGGGAGCTGTTTTTT.